This TCR beta chain appears in the sequencing data of a study of cytomegalovirus exposure and HLA in healthy donors. V lost 3 bases and J 4 bases, leaving 14 bases between the germline ends. This CDR3 spans 15 amino acids. Germline lookup yields CDR1 LNHDA and CDR2 SQIVND (reference sequence). PCR involved 60 Vbeta and 13 Jbeta primers. Produced via immunoSEQ multiplex PCR; TCRdb's table is partial and in-frame only. The table includes about 200,000 clones, approximately 79% detected once. The receptor's source is a girl aged 5 to 17 in good health and CMV-seropositive. The chain combines TRBV19 with TRBJ2-3, with TRBD2 as a possible D gene (7 bases). Material for sequencing was PBMCs. The CDR3 loop is CASSMGGAGADTQYF. CDR3 DNA: TGTGCCAGTAGTATGGGGGGGGCCGGGGCAGATACGCAGTATTTT.